The 22 T cell receptor beta chains below all came from one sample that was sequenced in a study of Tregs in tolerant kidney transplant recipients. These receptors' antigens are unknown. TCRdb keeps only in-frame clones here, not all; method: immunoSEQ multiplex PCR. The sample lists about 21,000 clones, roughly two thirds occurring once. The sample consisted of Tregs from blood cultured with allogeneic cells. The receptors shown here come from a human donor in good health.

CDR3 sequence reads: CASSKRGGTDNEQFF. In nucleotides, the CDR3 is TGTGCCAGCAGCAAAAGGGGGGGGACCGACAATGAGCAGTTCTTC. V gene TRBV21-1 combines with J gene TRBJ2-1; the D call TRBD2 from the table was never checked on the DNA. TRBV21-1 is noted as a pseudogene. The CDR3 has 15 amino acids.

This chain joins TRBV19 and TRBJ1-1, with 7 bases fitting TRBD1. V lost 9 bases, J lost 3 bases, and 4 bases stayed unmatched. Germline-derived CDR1 and CDR2 are LNHDA and SQIVND (reference sequence). The CDR3 contains 12 residues. The CDR3 region has the DNA TGTGCCAGCAACGACAGGGACACTGAAGCTTTCTTT. Residues: CASNDRDTEAFF.

This clone counts as medium-sized. The J gene is TRBJ1-3, the V gene TRBV7-9, with D uncertain. The CDR3 contains 14 residues. Trimming removed 3 bases from V and 9 bases from J, with 15 bases in between. The germline V gene has CDR1 SEHNR and CDR2 FQNEAQ (reference sequence). The CDR3 spells CASSLGSAVGTIYF. CDR3 nucleotides: TGTGCCAGCAGCTTGGGGTCAGCTGTCGGCACCATATATTTT.

The rearrangement uses TRBV18 and TRBJ2-7; TRBD1 matches at 9 bases. V shed 4 bases and J 5 bases; nucleotides not matched to a gene: 6. Germline V gene data show CDR1 as KGHSH and CDR2 as LQKENI. CDR3 length: 14 residues. This CDR3 reads CASSLGTGGDEQYF. The DNA for the CDR3 is TGTGCCAGCTCACTCGGTACAGGGGGCGACGAGCAGTACTTC. The full variable domain, in which reference TRBV18 and TRBJ2-7 provide the parts outside the CDR3, is NAGVMQNPRHLVRRRGQEARLRCSPMKGHSHVYWYRQLPEEGLKFMVYLQKENIIDESGMPKERFSAEFPKEGPSILRIQQVVRGDSAAYFCASSLGTGGDEQYFGPGTRLTVT.

Turning to this clone: A single base separates this from a much larger clone, so it may be a read error. This specimen includes other DNA sequences encoding the same CDR3. This chain links TRBV30 with TRBJ1-1; D gene unclear. The CDR3 contains 11 residues. Trimming cost V 1 base and J 4 bases, with 4 bases left between them. The V gene's germline CDR1 is GTSNPN and CDR2 SVGIG (reference sequence). The CDR3 coding sequence is TGTGCCTGGAGTGGGCCCACTGAAGCTTTCTTT. It specifies CAWSGPTEAFF.

This clone turned up a few times. This chain uses TRBV6-1 with TRBJ1-2; no reliable D call. Trimming cost V 7 bases and J 4 bases, with 10 bases left between them. Germline assignment: CDR1 MNHNS and CDR2 SASEGT. CDR3 size: 12 residues. In DNA, the CDR3 is TGTGCCAGCACCGACCGATTCTATGGCTACACCTTC. Amino acid sequence: CASTDRFYGYTF.

The CDR3 DNA follows: TGCGCCAGCAGCTTCGGGGGACTAGCGGGGGCCTACAATGAGCAGTTCTTC. Its protein product is CASSFGGLAGAYNEQFF. This chain joins TRBV5-1 and TRBJ2-1; 14 bases agree with TRBD2. Unmatched junction bases numbered 3, after V lost 2 bases and J lost 2 bases. Germline loops: CDR1 SGHRS, CDR2 YFSETQ. The CDR3 extends over 17 amino acids. Using reference TRBV5-1 and TRBJ2-1 for the parts outside the CDR3, the full variable domain is KAGVTQTPRYLIKTRGQQVTLSCSPISGHRSVSWYQQTPGQGLQFLFEYFSETQRNKGNFPGRFSGRQFSNSRSEMNVSTLELGDSALYLCASSFGGLAGAYNEQFFGPGTRLTVL.

This clone was counted a few times. This sequence joins TRBV29-1 and TRBJ1-3, with D unclear. CDR1 is SQVTM and CDR2 is ANQGSEA in the germline V gene. V shed 6 bases and J shed 4 bases, with 7 bases lying between them. The CDR3 is 11 amino acids. This chain's CDR3 is CSVHVGNTIYF. In nucleotides, the CDR3 is TGCAGCGTACATGTCGGAAACACCATATATTTT.

The V call is TRBV15, the J call TRBJ2-3; TRBD2 is a possible D gene (6 bases). The V and J ends lost 1 base and 0 bases respectively, with 8 bases between them. The length of the CDR3 is 15 residues. Germline CDR1 is LNHNV and CDR2 is YYDKDF (reference sequence). The CDR3 region has the DNA TGTGCCACCAGCAGAGCCGGGACTAGCACAGATACGCAGTATTTT. It specifies CATSRAGTSTDTQYF. Looking up the rest from reference TRBV15 and TRBJ2-3 gives the full variable domain: DAMVIQNPRYQVTQFGKPVTLSCSQTLNHNVMYWYQQKSSQAPKLLFHYYDKDFNNEADTPDNFQSRRPNTSFCFLDIRSPGLGDTAMYLCATSRAGTSTDTQYFGPGTRLTVL.

This clone appeared a few times. V usage is TRBV18 and J usage is TRBJ1-5; tentative D call: TRBD1 (5 bases). The germline V and J ends were trimmed by 10 bases and 4 bases, with 14 bases remaining between them. The germline CDR1 and CDR2 sequences are KGHSH and LQKENI. This CDR3 is built from 13 residues. CDR3 sequence (DNA): TGTGCCACCAGGGAGAGAGGAAATCAGCCCCAGCATTTT. Translation: CATRERGNQPQHF.

V is TRBV2 and J is TRBJ1-6; 7 bases agree with TRBD1. V lost 5 bases, J lost 9 bases, and 13 bases stayed unmatched. There are 16 residues in the CDR3. The germline CDR1 and CDR2 sequences are SNHLY and FYNNEI. The CDR3 coding sequence is TGTGCCAGCAGTTTGACAGGGAACGGCAATCGTTCACCCCTCCACTTT. It is translated as CASSLTGNGNRSPLHF.

The genes are TRBV30 and TRBJ1-4, with unresolved D. The length of the CDR3 is 12 residues. The V gene's germline CDR1 is GTSNPN and CDR2 SVGIG (reference sequence). Trimming shortened V by 1 base and J by 6 bases, and 6 bases separated the two germline ends. CDR3 sequence: CAWSGSYEKLFF. CDR3 in DNA: TGTGCCTGGAGTGGGTCTTATGAAAAACTGTTTTTT.

This chain joins TRBV5-1 and TRBJ2-3; 7 bases map to TRBD2. The germline gives CDR1 SGHRS, CDR2 YFSETQ. The CDR3 consists of 16 residues. V trimming: 0 bases; J trimming: 2 bases; junction bases outside the gene matches: 6. Here the CDR3 reads CASSLGGGPYTDTQYF. The CDR3 nucleotides are TGCGCCAGCAGCTTGGGCGGGGGACCCTACACAGATACGCAGTATTTT.

The V and J genes are TRBV6-5 and TRBJ1-3, with TRBD1 matching over 9 bases. The germline gives CDR1 MNHEY, CDR2 SVGAGI. This CDR3 has 15 residues. The trim removed 4 bases at V and 2 bases at J, leaving 3 bases unmatched. CDR3 DNA sequence: TGTGCCAGCAGTTCGGACAGGGGAACTGGAAACACCATATATTTT. It yields the protein CASSSDRGTGNTIYF.

This clone came up a few times. CDR3 amino acids: CASTSGVGYEQYF. The CDR3 coding sequence is TGTGCCAGCACCTCCGGGGTTGGTTACGAGCAGTACTTC. This chain links TRBV6-5 with TRBJ2-7; D is possibly TRBD2 (5 bases). The germline V and J ends were trimmed by 7 bases and 4 bases, with 14 bases remaining between them. This CDR3 has 13 residues. Germline values: CDR1 MNHEY, CDR2 SVGAGI.

In DNA, the CDR3 is TGTGCCTGGACCACAGGGGGCACTGAAGCTTTCTTT. Its translation: CAWTTGGTEAFF. V gene TRBV30 combines with J gene TRBJ1-1, with TRBD1 identical over 8 bases. CDR1 is GTSNPN, CDR2 SVGIG, per germline (reference sequence). The CDR3 runs 12 residues. The junction had 2 bases not matched to a gene; V was cut back by 4 bases and J by 4 bases.

The V call is TRBV7-9, the J call TRBJ1-1, with unresolved D. V lost 3 bases and J lost 4, with 12 bases in between. Germline V gene lookup returns CDR1 SEHNR and CDR2 FQNEAQ (reference sequence). The CDR3 contains 14 residues. The CDR3 protein is CASSLSGRATEAFF. The CDR3 bases are TGTGCCAGCAGCTTGTCGGGGAGAGCCACTGAAGCTTTCTTT.

The J gene is TRBJ1-1, the V gene TRBV5-1; possible D gene TRBD1, 5 bases. The germline V gene encodes CDR1 SGHRS and CDR2 YFSETQ. Trimming stripped 0 bases from V and 3 bases from J, with 15 bases between. This CDR3 is built from 16 residues. CDR3: CASSLGSLTADTEAFF. The CDR3, as DNA: TGCGCCAGCAGCTTGGGATCCCTGACAGCCGACACTGAAGCTTTCTTT.

CDR3 sequence (DNA): TGTGCCAGCTCATCCGGGACTAGCGGCTACGAGCAGTACTTC. Encoded protein: CASSSGTSGYEQYF. The chain employs TRBV18 and TRBJ2-7; 11 nucleotides line up with TRBD2. This CDR3 is built from 14 residues. The junction had 3 bases not matched to a gene; V was cut back by 5 bases and J by 3 bases. CDR1 is KGHSH and CDR2 is LQKENI in the germline V gene.

The chain joins TRBV5-4 to TRBJ2-1; no clear D gene. Germline V gene data show CDR1 as SGHNT and CDR2 as YYREEE (reference sequence). Between the trimmed V and J ends, which lost 4 bases and 3 bases, there was a span of 5 bases. This CDR3 comprises 12 residues. The CDR3 region is CASSLYYNEQFF. CDR3 sequence (DNA): TGTGCCAGCAGCCTATACTACAATGAGCAGTTCTTC.

This clone was picked up a small number of times. Different DNA sequences within this sample yield the same CDR3. This chain joins TRBV7-3 and TRBJ2-6; tentatively, D is TRBD1 (6 bases). The CDR3 runs 16 residues. The ends were cut back, 4 bases at V and 1 base at J, with 11 bases in the middle. In germline, CDR1 is SGHTA, CDR2 FQGTGA. The CDR3 sequence: CASSSLGASGANVLTF. CDR3 nucleotides: TGTGCCAGCAGCTCCTTGGGGGCGTCTGGGGCCAACGTCCTGACTTTC.

The V gene is TRBV6-6, the J gene TRBJ1-1, with D possibly being TRBD1 (5 bases). The CDR3 contains 13 residues. Trimming removed 2 bases at V and 10 bases at J, with 14 bases between. Looked up from germline, CDR1 is MNHNY and CDR2 is SVGAGI (reference sequence). The CDR3 spells CASSYRGSIGAFF. The CDR3 coding sequence is TGTGCCAGCAGTTACCGGGGGTCAATCGGAGCTTTCTTT.